The rows below give T cell receptor beta chains drawn from one sample of a study. TCRdb analysed the 5' RACE reads with MiXCR anew, one entry per CDR3 protein. The sample contains about 54,000 distinct CDR3 sequences, roughly 17% of which appear only once. The source material was naive CD4+ T cells sorted from blood. The receptors were sampled from a female donor with breast cancer. Each CDR3 is given with its conserved first and last residue. Clone size, where shown, is once, few, many, or a class for clones that have expanded.

size	V	CDR3
NA	TRBV20-1	CSARDRAGWNTDTQYF
NA	TRBV12-3/TRBV12-4	CASREGDEQFF
NA	TRBV20-1	CSAAEPRETSTDTQYF
many	TRBV20-1	CSGFPGTSASYEQYF
NA	TRBV6-5	CASRADRGSNYGYTIYF
NA	TRBV2	CASLALNTGELFF
NA	TRBV5-1	CASSDGQGAATGELFF
many	TRBV7-2	CASSLDPVNTEAFF
NA	TRBV6-2/TRBV6-3	CASRGVVQDQGYTF
NA	TRBV18	CASSRTDTEACF
NA	TRBV6-2/TRBV6-3	CASSRSGGGQETQYF
medium-sized	TRBV10-2	CASSDMAGVGNEQFF
NA	TRBV7-8	CASSLGQAGVSLRTYNEQFF
medium-sized	TRBV7-2	CASSLSTGRGAEAFF
NA	TRBV20-1	CSAQPTGWGEQYF
few	TRBV18	CASSPRTGFNEQFF
NA	TRBV20-1	CSASIFNSNQPQHF
NA	TRBV29-1	CSVGRATSQNTQYF
NA	TRBV18	CASSEGTNEKLFF
few	TRBV3-1	CASSHLNTEAFF
few	TRBV3-1	CASSQTGVSYEQYF
many	TRBV29-1	CSVVEGGVFSEQYF
medium-sized	TRBV29-1	CSVTEANYGYTF
NA	TRBV12-3/TRBV12-4	CASSPNRGRGCTF
many	TRBV4-3	CASSRGGLGTDTQYF
NA	TRBV29-1	CSVESGSYTGELFF
many	TRBV7-3	CASAKDDFPSYEQYF
many	TRBV5-1	CASRVRGSGYNEQFF
NA	TRBV24-1	CATSEQGGSADTQYF
NA	TRBV4-1	CASSQASGLAGTTDTQYF
NA	TRBV5-1	CASSLGQGHSTDTQYF
few	TRBV7-9	CASSLPGQGKDTEAFF
few	TRBV27	CASSSQGQRGYEQYF
NA	TRBV7-2	CASSLREGGAKNIQYF
NA	TRBV7-9	CASSWDWQGGYTF
few	TRBV4-2	CASSQEYRANSGNTIYF
many	TRBV6-5	CASSRGGNQPQHF
few	TRBV5-1	CASRAGTTSYEQYF
NA	TRBV18	CASSSNHVAQPQHF
many	TRBV29-1	CSVRQGATSSYEQYF
few	TRBV29-1	CSVLDGLAKNIQYF
NA	TRBV6-1	CASRMGGNQPQHF
NA	TRBV5-1	CASSPGDGYTF
NA	TRBV6-5	CASSETALTNPPLHF
few	TRBV25-1	CASSHDTVEQFF
few	TRBV20-1	CSARAGRAEAFF
many	TRBV5-1	CASSLVQGSYNEQFF
few	TRBV3-1	CASSQATSGFTQYF
few	TRBV18	CASGAIEGKNGYTF
few	TRBV6-1	CASSPRATSYEQYF
many	TRBV20-1	CSQTDQGGKLFF
few	TRBV11-2	CASSGGSGANVLTF
many	TRBV7-2	CASSQGGLSNQPQHF
few	TRBV6-1	CASSESGLWADTQYF
many	TRBV27	CASSYRSPQSNQPQHF
few	TRBV18	CASSPGQPTDTQYF
NA	TRBV18	CASSPPQGLTYEQYF